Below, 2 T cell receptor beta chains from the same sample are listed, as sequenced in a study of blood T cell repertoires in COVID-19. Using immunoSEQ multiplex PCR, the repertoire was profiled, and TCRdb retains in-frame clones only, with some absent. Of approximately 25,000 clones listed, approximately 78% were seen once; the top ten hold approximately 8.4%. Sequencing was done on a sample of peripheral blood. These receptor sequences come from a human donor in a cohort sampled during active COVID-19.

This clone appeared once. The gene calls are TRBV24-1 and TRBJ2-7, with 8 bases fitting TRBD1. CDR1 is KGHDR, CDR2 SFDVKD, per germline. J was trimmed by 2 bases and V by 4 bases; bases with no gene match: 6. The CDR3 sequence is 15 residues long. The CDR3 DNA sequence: TGTGCCACCAGTGACCGGACAGGGCCACCCTACGAGCAGTACTTC. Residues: CATSDRTGPPYEQYF.

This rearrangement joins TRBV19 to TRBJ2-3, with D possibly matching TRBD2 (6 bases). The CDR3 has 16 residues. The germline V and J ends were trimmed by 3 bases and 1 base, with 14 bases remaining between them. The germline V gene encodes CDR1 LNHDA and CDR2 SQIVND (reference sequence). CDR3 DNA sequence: TGTGCCAGTAGTATGGGGGAGGCCCCGCGCACAGATACGCAGTATTTT. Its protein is CASSMGEAPRTDTQYF.